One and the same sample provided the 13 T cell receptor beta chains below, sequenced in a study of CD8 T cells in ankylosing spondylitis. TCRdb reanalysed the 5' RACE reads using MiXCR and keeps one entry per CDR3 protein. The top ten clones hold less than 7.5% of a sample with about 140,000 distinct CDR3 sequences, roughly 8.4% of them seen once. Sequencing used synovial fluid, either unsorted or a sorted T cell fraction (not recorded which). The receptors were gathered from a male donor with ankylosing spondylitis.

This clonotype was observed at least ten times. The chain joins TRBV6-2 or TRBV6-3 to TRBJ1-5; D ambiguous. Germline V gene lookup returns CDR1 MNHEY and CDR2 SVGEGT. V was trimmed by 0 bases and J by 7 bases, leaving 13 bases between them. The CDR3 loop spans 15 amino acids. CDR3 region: CASSYSTSLYQPQHF. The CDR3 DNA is TGTGCCAGCAGTTACTCGACCTCATTGTACCAGCCCCAGCATTTT.

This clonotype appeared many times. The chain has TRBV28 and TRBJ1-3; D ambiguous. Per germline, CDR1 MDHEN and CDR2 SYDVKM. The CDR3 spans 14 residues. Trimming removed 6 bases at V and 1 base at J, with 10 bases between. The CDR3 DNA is TGTGCCAGCAGACCCCTGGGTTCTGGAAACACCATATATTTT. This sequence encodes CASRPLGSGNTIYF.

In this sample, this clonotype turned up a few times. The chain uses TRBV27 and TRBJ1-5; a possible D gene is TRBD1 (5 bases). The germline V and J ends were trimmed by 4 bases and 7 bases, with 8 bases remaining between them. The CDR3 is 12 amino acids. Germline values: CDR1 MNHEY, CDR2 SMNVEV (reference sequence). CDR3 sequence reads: CASSWRGQPQHF. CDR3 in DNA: TGTGCCAGCAGTTGGAGGGGACAGCCCCAGCATTTT.

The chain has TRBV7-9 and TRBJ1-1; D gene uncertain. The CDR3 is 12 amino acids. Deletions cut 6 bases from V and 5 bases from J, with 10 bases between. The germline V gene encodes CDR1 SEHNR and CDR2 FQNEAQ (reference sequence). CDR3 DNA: TGTGCCAGCAGTCCAAGACGGACTGAAGCTTTCTTT. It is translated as CASSPRRTEAFF.

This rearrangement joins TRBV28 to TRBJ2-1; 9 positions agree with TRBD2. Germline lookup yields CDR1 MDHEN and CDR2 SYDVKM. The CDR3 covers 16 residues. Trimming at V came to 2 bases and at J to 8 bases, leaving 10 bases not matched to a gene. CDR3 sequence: CASSLIGGRAGYEQFF. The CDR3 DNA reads TGTGCCAGCAGTTTAATTGGCGGGAGGGCGGGCTATGAGCAGTTCTTC.

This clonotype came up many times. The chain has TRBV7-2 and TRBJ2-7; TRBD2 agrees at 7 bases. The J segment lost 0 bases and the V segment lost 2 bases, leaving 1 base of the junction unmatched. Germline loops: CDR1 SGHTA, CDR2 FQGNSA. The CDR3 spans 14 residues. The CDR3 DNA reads TGTGCCAGCAGCTTAATAGCGGGCTCCTACGAGCAGTACTTC. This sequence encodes CASSLIAGSYEQYF. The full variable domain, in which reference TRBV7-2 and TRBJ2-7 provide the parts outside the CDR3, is GAGVSQSPSNKVTEKGKDVELRCDPISGHTALYWYRQSLGQGLEFLIYFQGNSAPDKSGLPSDRFSAERTGGSVSTLTIQRTQQEDSAVYLCASSLIAGSYEQYFGPGTRLTVT.

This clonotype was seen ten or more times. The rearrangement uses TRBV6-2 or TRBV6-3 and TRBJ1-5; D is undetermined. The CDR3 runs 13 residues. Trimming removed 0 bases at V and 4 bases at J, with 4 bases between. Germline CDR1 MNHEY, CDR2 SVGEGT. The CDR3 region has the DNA TGTGCCAGCAGTTACTCCCCTAATCAGCCCCAGCATTTT. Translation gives CASSYSPNQPQHF.

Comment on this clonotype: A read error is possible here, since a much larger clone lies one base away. Here the CDR3 DNA reads TGTACCAGCAGCTTTTCAGGGCCCACTGAAGCTTTCTTT. Its protein product is CTSSFSGPTEAFF. The chain combines TRBV7-9 with TRBJ1-1, with TRBD1 as a possible D gene (5 bases). CDR3 length: 13 amino acids. Per the germline V gene, CDR1 is SEHNR and CDR2 is FQNEAQ (reference sequence).

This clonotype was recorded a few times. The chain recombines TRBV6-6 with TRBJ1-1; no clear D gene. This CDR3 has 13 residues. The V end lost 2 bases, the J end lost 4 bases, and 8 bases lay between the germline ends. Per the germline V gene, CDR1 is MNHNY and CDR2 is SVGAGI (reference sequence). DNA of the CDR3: TGTGCCAGCAGTTACGACCCGGGCACTGAAGCTTTCTTT. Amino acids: CASSYDPGTEAFF.

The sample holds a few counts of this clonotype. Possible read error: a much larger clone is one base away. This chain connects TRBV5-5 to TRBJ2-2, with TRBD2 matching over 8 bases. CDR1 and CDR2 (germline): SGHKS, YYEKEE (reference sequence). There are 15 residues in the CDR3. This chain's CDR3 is CASSLGLANAGELFF. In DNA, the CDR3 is TGTGCCAGCAGCTTGGGACTAGCGAACGCCGGGGAGCTGTTTTTT.

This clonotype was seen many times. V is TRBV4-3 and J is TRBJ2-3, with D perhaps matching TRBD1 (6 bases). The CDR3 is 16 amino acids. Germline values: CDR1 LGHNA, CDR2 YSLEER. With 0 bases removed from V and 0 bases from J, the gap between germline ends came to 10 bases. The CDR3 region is CASSQDLGGSTDTQYF. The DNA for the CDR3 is TGCGCCAGCAGCCAAGATTTAGGGGGTAGCACAGATACGCAGTATTTT.

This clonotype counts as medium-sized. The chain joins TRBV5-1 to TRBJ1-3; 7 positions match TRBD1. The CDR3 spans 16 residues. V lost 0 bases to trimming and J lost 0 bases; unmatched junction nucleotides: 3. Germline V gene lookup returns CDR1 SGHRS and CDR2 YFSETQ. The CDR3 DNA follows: TGCGCCAGCAGCTTGGAGGGGACAGCCTCTGGAAACACCATATATTTT. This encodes CASSLEGTASGNTIYF.

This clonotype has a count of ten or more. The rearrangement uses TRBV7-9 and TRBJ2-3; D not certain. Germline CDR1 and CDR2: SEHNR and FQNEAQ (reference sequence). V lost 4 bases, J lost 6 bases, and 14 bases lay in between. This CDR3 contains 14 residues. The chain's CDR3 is CASSSQALGDTQYF. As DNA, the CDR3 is TGTGCCAGCAGCTCCCAAGCATTAGGGGATACGCAGTATTTT.